These T cell receptor beta chains were read from a single sample in a study of blood T cell repertoires in COVID-19. Method: immunoSEQ multiplex PCR; TCRdb's copy keeps in-frame clones and lacks some. The sample has 200,000 to 300,000 clones, around 82% seen once. Sample: peripheral blood. The source is a human donor in a cohort sampled during active COVID-19. CDR3s include the opening cysteine and the closing phenylalanine or tryptophan. D genes are given only for firm matches. The size entry is marked missing in some rows and otherwise reads once, few, many or a size class.

>-|TRBD1|TRBV6-2/TRBV6-3|TRBJ2-7
TGTGCCAGCAGCAGTAGGACAGGGGGAAAGTACGAGCAGTACTTC
CASSSRTGGKYEQYF
>-|-|TRBV3-1/TRBV3-2|TRBJ1-1
TGTGCCAGCAGCCTTTCCACGGGGAACACTGAAGCTTTCTTT
CASSLSTGNTEAFF
>-|-|TRBV24-1|TRBJ2-2
TGTGCCACCAGTGGTTCGTCGAGGAACACCGGGGAGCTGTTTTTT
CATSGSSRNTGELFF
>-|TRBD1|TRBV7-9|TRBJ1-4
TGTGCCAGCAGTTTTTGGACAGGAACTAATGAAAAACTGTTTTTT
CASSFWTGTNEKLFF
>-|TRBD2|TRBV7-2|TRBJ2-7
TGTGCCAGCAGCCCTAGTTGGGGGGGGGAGCAGTACTTC
CASSPSWGGEQYF
>-|TRBD2|TRBV3-1/TRBV3-2|TRBJ2-1
TGTGCCAGCAGCCCACGACTAGCGGGGACCCTGACCCCTGAGCAGTTCTTC
CASSPRLAGTLTPEQFF
>-|TRBD2|TRBV4-1|TRBJ2-3
TGCGCCAGCAGCGCGAGGGAGGGCGCAGATACGCAGTATTTT
CASSAREGADTQYF
>-|-|TRBV4-2|TRBJ1-6
TGTGCCAGCAGCCAAGATTTCGGACAAAGTAATTCACCCCTCCACTTT
CASSQDFGQSNSPLHF
>-|TRBD1|TRBV3-1/TRBV3-2|TRBJ2-1
TGTGCCAGCAGCCACAGGACAGGGCAGGTTGAGCAGTTCTTC
CASSHRTGQVEQFF
>-|-|TRBV5-1|TRBJ1-5
TGCGCCAGCAGCCAGCTGGGAGGTCAGCCCCAGCATTTT
CASSQLGGQPQHF
>-|-|TRBV5-1|TRBJ1-1
TGCGCCAGCAGCCCAGGGAGGAGGACTGAAGCTTTCTTT
CASSPGRRTEAFF
>-|-|TRBV3-1/TRBV3-2|TRBJ2-7
TGTGCCAGCAGCCAAGGGACTGCCCTTGAGCAGTACTTC
CASSQGTALEQYF
>-|-|TRBV5-4|TRBJ2-1
TGTGCCAGCAGCGGCGGTTGGAGGAGCGGCTACAATGAGCAGTTCTTC
CASSGGWRSGYNEQFF
>few|TRBD1|TRBV5-4|TRBJ1-2
TGTGCCACCCCGAACAGGGGGCAAAATGGCTACACCTTC
CATPNRGQNGYTF
>-|-|TRBV15|TRBJ1-3
TGTGCCACCAGTTACTCGGGCTCTGGAAACACCATATATTTT
CATSYSGSGNTIYF
>-|-|TRBV10-1|TRBJ1-2
TGCGCCAGCAGTCCCGGGTCTCTAGTTAAGGGCTACACCTTC
CASSPGSLVKGYTF
>-|TRBD1|TRBV4-3|TRBJ2-7
TGCGCCAGCAGCCAAGATCGGACAGGGGACTACGAGCAGTACTTC
CASSQDRTGDYEQYF
>-|TRBD2|TRBV3-1/TRBV3-2|TRBJ2-5
TGTGCCAGCAGCCAAGAGGTGAGCGGGGGCTTTCCGTACCAAGAGACCCAGTACTTC
CASSQEVSGGFPYQETQYF
>-|TRBD2|TRBV9|TRBJ2-5
TGTGCCAGCAGCGTCGGGGGAGGGGAGACCCAGTACTTC
CASSVGGGETQYF
>-|-|TRBV3-1/TRBV3-2|TRBJ2-3
TGTGCCAGCAGCCAGTATCACCCGGCAGATACGCAGTATTTT
CASSQYHPADTQYF
>-|-|TRBV25-1|TRBJ1-1
TGTGCCAGCAGTGAATCGGGCAGGGCTTTGGCTTTCTTT
CASSESGRALAFF
>-|-|TRBV7-3|TRBJ2-2
TGTGCCAGCAGCTTAGGCGGGATCGGCACCGGGGAGCTGTTTTTT
CASSLGGIGTGELFF
>few|TRBD1|TRBV2|TRBJ2-7
TGTGCCAGCCGACAGGGTAGCTCCTACGAGCAGTACTTC
CASRQGSSYEQYF
>once|TRBD1|TRBV19|TRBJ2-4
TGTGCCAGTATGGACAGGGCGGTAGCCAAAAACATTCAGTACTTC
CASMDRAVAKNIQYF
>-|-|TRBV6-6|TRBJ2-1
TGTGCCAGCAGTACCCCTCCGGGACTGAAAAATGAGCAGTTCTTC
CASSTPPGLKNEQFF
>-|TRBD1|TRBV6-5|TRBJ1-2
TGTGCCAGCAGTATGGACAGGGTGTTACATGGCTACACCTTC
CASSMDRVLHGYTF
>-|-|TRBV19|TRBJ1-2
TGTGCCAGTACCCAGGAAGTTAACTATGGCTACACCTTC
CASTQEVNYGYTF
>-|-|TRBV11-1|TRBJ2-7
TGTGCCAGCAGCTCAGGACCGGGAATTCTAGACGAGCAGTACTTC
CASSSGPGILDEQYF
>-|-|TRBV2|TRBJ2-1
TGTGCCAGCAGCCTCGGTGTGCATGAGCAGTTCTTC
CASSLGVHEQFF
>once|TRBD1|TRBV4-3|TRBJ1-5
TGCGCCAGCAGCCAAGATAGACAAGGGGGCTACCGCGCCTCAAATCAGCCCCAGCATTTT
CASSQDRQGGYRASNQPQHF
>-|-|TRBV28|TRBJ2-7
TGTGCCAGCAGTTTATTAGGGACTGGGGAATACGAGCAGTACTTC
CASSLLGTGEYEQYF
>-|TRBD2|TRBV27|TRBJ2-7
TGTGCCAGCAGCCGAAAGCCTTGGACTAGCGGGAGCCACCCGGGTGGCTACGAGCAGTACTTC
CASSRKPWTSGSHPGGYEQYF
>few|-|TRBV7-8|TRBJ2-7
TGTGCCAGCTGCAGGGAAGTATCCTACGAGCAGTACTTC
CASCREVSYEQYF
>-|-|TRBV6-2/TRBV6-3|TRBJ1-4
TGTGCCAGCAGTTACTCGAGCGCAGTTGAAAAACTGTTTTTT
CASSYSSAVEKLFF
>-|-|TRBV5-1|TRBJ2-2
TGCGCCAGCAGAAAAGCCACCGGGGAGCTGTTTTTT
CASRKATGELFF
>-|TRBD1|TRBV5-1|TRBJ1-2
TGCGCCAGCAGCGGAGGGACAGGGGGTTCGGGCTACACCTTC
CASSGGTGGSGYTF
>-|TRBD1|TRBV5-1|TRBJ2-2
TGCGCCAGCAGCGGATCCGGGACAGGGTATACCGGGGAGCTGTTTTTT
CASSGSGTGYTGELFF
>-|-|TRBV7-6|TRBJ2-3
TGTGCCAGCAGCGGCGGGACAGCCGCTGGGGGGACGCAGTATTTT
CASSGGTAAGGTQYF
>once|TRBD1|TRBV3-1/TRBV3-2|TRBJ1-1
TGTGCCAGCAGCCAAGGAGCCCAGGGGGGCACTGAAGCTTTCTTT
CASSQGAQGGTEAFF
>-|TRBD1|TRBV13|TRBJ2-1
TGTGCCAGCAGCTTACCGTTGGGACAGACGAACAATGAGCAGTTCTTC
CASSLPLGQTNNEQFF
>-|TRBD1|TRBV6-1|TRBJ1-4
TGTGCCAGCAGTGAAGGGTGGCAGGGGGCAAAACTGTTTTTT
CASSEGWQGAKLFF
>few|TRBD1|TRBV5-5|TRBJ1-2
TGTGCCAGCAGCCGGCGGAGGACAGGGGAGGGTGGCTACACCTTC
CASSRRRTGEGGYTF
>-|-|TRBV7-6|TRBJ1-5
TGTGCCAGCAGCTTAACCGGGATGCTGGCAAATCAGCCCCAGCATTTT
CASSLTGMLANQPQHF
>-|TRBD1|TRBV9|TRBJ1-4
TGTGCCAGCAGTCAAGACAGGGATAATGAAAAACTGTTTTTT
CASSQDRDNEKLFF
>-|-|TRBV12-3/TRBV12-4|TRBJ2-4
TGTGCCAGCAGTTTATCCGACAGTCGGATTCAGTACTTC
CASSLSDSRIQYF
>-|-|TRBV29-1|TRBJ2-2
TGCAGCGTTGGAGGGCCCGGGGAGCTGTTTTTT
CSVGGPGELFF
>once|-|TRBV19|TRBJ2-7
TGTGCCAGTAGTATGGGGTTTACTGGAAACGGGGTCTACGAGCAGTACTTC
CASSMGFTGNGVYEQYF
>-|-|TRBV7-2|TRBJ1-6
TGTGCCAGCAGCTTAAACAGCGGTTCACCCCTCCACTTT
CASSLNSGSPLHF
>-|-|TRBV3-1/TRBV3-2|TRBJ2-3
TGTGCCAGCAGCCAAATTATTGGGCCCTGCACAGATACGCAGTATTTT
CASSQIIGPCTDTQYF
>-|-|TRBV5-4|TRBJ1-1
TGTGCCAGCAGCTTCTCCAGGAGGACTGAAGCTTTCTTT
CASSFSRRTEAFF
>-|TRBD2|TRBV19|TRBJ2-5
TGTGCCAGTCATAAGAGGGGACTATCAGAGACCCAGTACTTC
CASHKRGLSETQYF
>-|-|TRBV4-1|TRBJ2-5
TGCGCCAGCAGCCAAGAGGCGGCGGCGGTACAAGAGACCCAGTACTTC
CASSQEAAAVQETQYF
>-|TRBD1|TRBV11-3|TRBJ2-2
TGTGCCAGCAGCCTCAATGCCGGGACAGCGATCACCGGGGAGCTGTTTTTT
CASSLNAGTAITGELFF
>-|TRBD1|TRBV5-1|TRBJ1-6
TGCGCCAGCAGCTTGGAACCAGGGGGCTTCAATTCACCCCTCCACTTT
CASSLEPGGFNSPLHF
>once|TRBD1|TRBV18|TRBJ1-2
TGTGCCAGCTCACCAAGGAGACAGGGGGCGAGCAACTATGGCTACACCTTC
CASSPRRQGASNYGYTF
>-|-|TRBV5-5|TRBJ2-7
TGTGCCAGCAGCCGGGACAATTTATACGAGCAGTACTTC
CASSRDNLYEQYF
>once|-|TRBV4-3|TRBJ1-6
TGCGCCAGCAGCCAAGAAGGGTTTCGTTCAGGGGCTAGTAATTCACCCCTCCACTTT
CASSQEGFRSGASNSPLHF
>-|TRBD2|TRBV4-3|TRBJ2-1
TGCGCCAGCAGCCCACTAGCGGGCTCCTACAATGAGCAGTTCTTC
CASSPLAGSYNEQFF
>once|TRBD1|TRBV29-1|TRBJ2-1
TGCAGCGTTGGGGACAGGGGGCTAAACAATGAGCAGTTCTTC
CSVGDRGLNNEQFF
>-|TRBD2|TRBV10-3|TRBJ2-2
TGTGCCAGCCTAGCGGGGGAGAACACCGGGGAGCTGTTTTTT
CASLAGENTGELFF